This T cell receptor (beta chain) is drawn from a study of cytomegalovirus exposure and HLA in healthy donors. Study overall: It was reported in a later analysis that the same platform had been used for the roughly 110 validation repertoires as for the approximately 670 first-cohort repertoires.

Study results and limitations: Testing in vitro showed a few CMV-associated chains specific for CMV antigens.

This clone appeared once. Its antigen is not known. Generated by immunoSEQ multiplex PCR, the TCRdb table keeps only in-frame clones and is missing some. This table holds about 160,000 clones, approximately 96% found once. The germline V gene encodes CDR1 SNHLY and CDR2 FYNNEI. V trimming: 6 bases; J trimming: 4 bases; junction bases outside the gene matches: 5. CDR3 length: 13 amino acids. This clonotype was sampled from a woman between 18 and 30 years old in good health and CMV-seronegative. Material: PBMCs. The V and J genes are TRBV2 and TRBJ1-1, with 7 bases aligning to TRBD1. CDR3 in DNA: TGTGCCAGCAGCCAGACAGGGATCACTGAAGCTTTCTTT. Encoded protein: CASSQTGITEAFF.